This T cell receptor beta chain was captured in a study of blood T cell repertoires in COVID-19. Study-level information: Material from acute and convalescent COVID-19 was sourced from the United States, Italy and Spain. Nucleic acid was either cDNA or gDNA, and it came from T cells, B-cell-depleted T cells, or PBMCs.

In the original processing: Cell counts per sample came from amplifying reference gene primers. Repertoires were generated with immunoSEQ multiplex PCR, while TCRdb's copy carries only in-frame clones and drops some. That table is the source of V, J and clone size, and D and trimming were worked out from the DNA. The sample carries approximately 160,000 clones, about four fifths recorded once. V lost 2 bases, J lost 5 bases, and 9 bases lay in between. The CDR3 is 13 amino acids. Germline V gene sequence: CDR1 KGHSH, CDR2 LQKENI. Remarks on this clone: At the DNA level, this CDR3 is encoded by other sequences in the same sample as well.

V is TRBV18 and J is TRBJ2-5; D perhaps matches TRBD2 (5 bases). The clonotype originates from a man between 35 and 55 years old who had recovered from COVID-19. Sequencing used peripheral blood. CDR3: CASSPTREETQYF. The CDR3 DNA reads TGTGCCAGCTCACCAACTAGAGAGGAGACCCAGTACTTC. Supplemented by reference TRBV18 and TRBJ2-5, the full variable domain reads NAGVMQNPRHLVRRRGQEARLRCSPMKGHSHVYWYRQLPEEGLKFMVYLQKENIIDESGMPKERFSAEFPKEGPSILRIQQVVRGDSAAYFCASSPTREETQYFGPGTRLLVL.